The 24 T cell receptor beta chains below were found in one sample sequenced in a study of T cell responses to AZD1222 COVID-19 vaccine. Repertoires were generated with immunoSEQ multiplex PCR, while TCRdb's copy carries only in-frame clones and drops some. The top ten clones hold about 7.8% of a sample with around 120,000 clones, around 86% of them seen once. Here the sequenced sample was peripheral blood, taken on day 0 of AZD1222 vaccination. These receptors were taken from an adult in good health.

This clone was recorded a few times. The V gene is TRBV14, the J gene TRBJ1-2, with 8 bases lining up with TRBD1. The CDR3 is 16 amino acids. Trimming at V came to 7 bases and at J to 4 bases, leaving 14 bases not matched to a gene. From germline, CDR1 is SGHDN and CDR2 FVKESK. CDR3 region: CASTLRDRLSPYGYTF. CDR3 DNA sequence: TGTGCCAGCACCCTAAGGGACAGGCTCAGTCCCTATGGCTACACCTTC.

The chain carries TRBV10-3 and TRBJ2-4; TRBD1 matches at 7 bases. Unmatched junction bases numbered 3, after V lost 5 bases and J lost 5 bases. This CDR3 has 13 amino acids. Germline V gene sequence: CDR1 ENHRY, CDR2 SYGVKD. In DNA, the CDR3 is TGTGCCATCAGTTCCCAGGGGGAAAACATTCAGTACTTC. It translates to CAISSQGENIQYF.

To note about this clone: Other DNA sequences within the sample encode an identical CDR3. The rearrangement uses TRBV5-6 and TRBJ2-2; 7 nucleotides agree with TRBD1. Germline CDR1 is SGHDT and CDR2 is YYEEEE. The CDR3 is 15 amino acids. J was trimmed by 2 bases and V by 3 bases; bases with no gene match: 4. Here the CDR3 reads CASSSRDRNTGELFF. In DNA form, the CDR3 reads TGTGCCAGCAGCTCCCGGGACAGAAACACCGGGGAGCTGTTTTTT.

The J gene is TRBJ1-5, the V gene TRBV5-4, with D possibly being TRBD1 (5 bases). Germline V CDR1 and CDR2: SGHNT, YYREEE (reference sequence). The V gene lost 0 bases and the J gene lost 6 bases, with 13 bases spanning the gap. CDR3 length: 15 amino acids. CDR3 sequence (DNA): TGTGCCAGCAGCTTGGGCAGGGAAAGCGGTCAGCCCCAGCATTTT. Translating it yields CASSLGRESGQPQHF. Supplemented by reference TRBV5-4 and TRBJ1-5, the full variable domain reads ETGVTQSPTHLIKTRGQQVTLRCSSQSGHNTVSWYQQALGQGPQFIFQYYREEENGRGNFPPRFSGLQFPNYSSELNVNALELDDSALYLCASSLGRESGQPQHFGDGTRLSIL.

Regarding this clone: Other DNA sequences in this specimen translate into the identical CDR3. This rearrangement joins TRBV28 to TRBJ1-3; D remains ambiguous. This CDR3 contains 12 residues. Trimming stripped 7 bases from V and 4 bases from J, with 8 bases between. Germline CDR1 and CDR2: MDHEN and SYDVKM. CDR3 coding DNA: TGTGCCAGCAAACCCGGGGGAAACACCATATATTTT. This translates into CASKPGGNTIYF.

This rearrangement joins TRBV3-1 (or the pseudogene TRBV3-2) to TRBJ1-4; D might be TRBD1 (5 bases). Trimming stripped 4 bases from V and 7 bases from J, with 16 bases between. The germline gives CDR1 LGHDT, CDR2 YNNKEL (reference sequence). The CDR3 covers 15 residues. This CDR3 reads CASSPSEGMGEKLFF. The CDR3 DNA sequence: TGTGCCAGCAGCCCAAGCGAGGGGATGGGTGAAAAACTGTTTTTT.

The CDR3 DNA sequence: TGTGCCAGCAGCCAACAGACAACTAACTATGGCTACACCTTC. Its translation is CASSQQTTNYGYTF. The chain combines TRBV7-2 with TRBJ1-2, with D unresolved. Trimming removed 5 bases at V and 0 bases at J, with 10 bases between. Germline V gene sequence: CDR1 SGHTA, CDR2 FQGNSA. The CDR3 spans 14 residues.

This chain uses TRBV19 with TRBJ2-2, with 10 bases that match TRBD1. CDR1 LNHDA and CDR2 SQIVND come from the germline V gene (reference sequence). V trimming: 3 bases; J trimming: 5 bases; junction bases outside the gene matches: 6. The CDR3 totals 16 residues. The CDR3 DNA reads TGTGCCAGTAGTATTTATAGGACAGGGGGGACCGGGGAGCTGTTTTTT. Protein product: CASSIYRTGGTGELFF.

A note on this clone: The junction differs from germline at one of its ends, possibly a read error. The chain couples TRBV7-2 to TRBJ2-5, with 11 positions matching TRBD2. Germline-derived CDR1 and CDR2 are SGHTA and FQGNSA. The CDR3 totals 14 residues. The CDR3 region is CASTLAGGQETQYF. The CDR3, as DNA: TGTGCCAGCACCTTAGCGGGGGGGCAAGAGACCCAGTACTTC. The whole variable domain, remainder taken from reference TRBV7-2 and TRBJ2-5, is GAGVSQSPSNKVTEKGKDVELRCDPISGHTALYWYRQSLGQGLEFLIYFQGNSAPDKSGLPSDRFSAERTGGSVSTLTIQRTQQEDSAVYLCASTLAGGQETQYFGPGTRLLVL.

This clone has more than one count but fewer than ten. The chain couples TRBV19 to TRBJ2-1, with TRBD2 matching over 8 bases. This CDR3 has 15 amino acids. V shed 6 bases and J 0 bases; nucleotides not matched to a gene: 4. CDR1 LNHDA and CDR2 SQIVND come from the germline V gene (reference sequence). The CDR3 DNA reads TGTGCCAGTAGCTTAGCGGGAAACTCCTACAATGAGCAGTTCTTC. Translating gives CASSLAGNSYNEQFF.

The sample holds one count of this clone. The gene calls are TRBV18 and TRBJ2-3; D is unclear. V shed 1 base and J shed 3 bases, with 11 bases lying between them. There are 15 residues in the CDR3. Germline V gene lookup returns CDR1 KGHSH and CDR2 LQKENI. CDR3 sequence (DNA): TGTGCCAGCTCACCACAGCAGGCGGAGACAGATACGCAGTATTTT. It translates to CASSPQQAETDTQYF.

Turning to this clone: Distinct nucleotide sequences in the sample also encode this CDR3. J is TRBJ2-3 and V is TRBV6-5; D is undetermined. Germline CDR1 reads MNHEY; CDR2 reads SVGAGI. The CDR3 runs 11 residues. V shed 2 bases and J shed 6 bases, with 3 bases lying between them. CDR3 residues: CASSYADTQYF. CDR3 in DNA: TGTGCCAGCAGTTACGCCGATACGCAGTATTTT.

DNA for the CDR3: TGTGCCAGCAGTTTACTACAGGGTAGCCCCATCTCTGGGGCCAACGTCCTGACTTTC. As protein: CASSLLQGSPISGANVLTF. This chain connects TRBV27 to TRBJ2-6; D perhaps matches TRBD1 (6 bases). The V gene's germline CDR1 is MNHEY and CDR2 SMNVEV (reference sequence). Trimming removed 2 bases from V and 0 bases from J, with 17 bases in between. The CDR3 totals 19 residues.

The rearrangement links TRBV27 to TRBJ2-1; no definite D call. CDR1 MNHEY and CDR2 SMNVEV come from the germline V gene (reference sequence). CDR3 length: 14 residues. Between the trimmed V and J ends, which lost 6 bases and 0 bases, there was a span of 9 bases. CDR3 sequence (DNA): TGTGCCAGCAGACGGCCAAGCTCCTACAATGAGCAGTTCTTC. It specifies CASRRPSSYNEQFF.

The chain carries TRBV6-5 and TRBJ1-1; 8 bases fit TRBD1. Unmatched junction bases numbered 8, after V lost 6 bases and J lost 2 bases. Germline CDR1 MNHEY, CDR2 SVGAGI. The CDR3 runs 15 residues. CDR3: CASRASDRGNTEAFF. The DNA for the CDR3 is TGTGCCAGCAGAGCATCTGACAGGGGCAACACTGAAGCTTTCTTT.

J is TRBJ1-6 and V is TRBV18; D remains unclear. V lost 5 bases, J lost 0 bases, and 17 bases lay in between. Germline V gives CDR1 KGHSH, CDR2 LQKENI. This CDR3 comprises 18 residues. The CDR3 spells CASSYERAGSSYNSPLHF. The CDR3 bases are TGTGCCAGCTCATACGAGCGCGCCGGGAGCTCCTATAATTCACCCCTCCACTTT.

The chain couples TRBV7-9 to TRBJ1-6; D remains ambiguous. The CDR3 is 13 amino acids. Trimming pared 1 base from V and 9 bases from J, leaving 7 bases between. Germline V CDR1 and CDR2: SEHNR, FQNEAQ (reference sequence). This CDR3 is CASSLGLGSPLHF. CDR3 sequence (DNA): TGTGCCAGCAGCTTAGGATTGGGTTCACCCCTCCACTTT.

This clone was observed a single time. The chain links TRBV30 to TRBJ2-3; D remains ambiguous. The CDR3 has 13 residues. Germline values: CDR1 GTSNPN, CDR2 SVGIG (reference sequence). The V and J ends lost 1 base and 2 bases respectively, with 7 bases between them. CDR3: CAWSGATTDTQYF. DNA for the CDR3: TGTGCCTGGAGTGGAGCCACCACAGATACGCAGTATTTT.

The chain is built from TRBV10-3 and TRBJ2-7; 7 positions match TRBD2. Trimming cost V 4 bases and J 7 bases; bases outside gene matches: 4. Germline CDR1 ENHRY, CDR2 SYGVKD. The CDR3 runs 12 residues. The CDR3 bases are TGTGCCATCAGTGGACCGGGGGGTGAGCAGTACTTC. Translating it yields CAISGPGGEQYF.

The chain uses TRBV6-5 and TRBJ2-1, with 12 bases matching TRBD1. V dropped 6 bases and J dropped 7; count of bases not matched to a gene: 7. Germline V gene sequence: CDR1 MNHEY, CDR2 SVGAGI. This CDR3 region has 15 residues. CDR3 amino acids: CASRGRDRGRNEQFF. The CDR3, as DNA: TGTGCCAGCAGGGGCCGGGACAGGGGGCGGAATGAGCAGTTCTTC.

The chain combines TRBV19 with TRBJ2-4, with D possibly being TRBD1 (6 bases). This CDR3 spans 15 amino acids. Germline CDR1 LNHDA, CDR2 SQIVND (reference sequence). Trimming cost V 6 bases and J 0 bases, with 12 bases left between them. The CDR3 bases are TGTGCCAGTAGCCCCTCACAGGGAGCCAAAAACATTCAGTACTTC. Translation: CASSPSQGAKNIQYF.

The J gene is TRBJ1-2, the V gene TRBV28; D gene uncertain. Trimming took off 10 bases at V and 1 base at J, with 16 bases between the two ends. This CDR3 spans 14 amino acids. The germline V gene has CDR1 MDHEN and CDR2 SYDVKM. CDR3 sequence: CAILDPGRNYGYTF. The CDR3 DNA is TGTGCCATCCTCGATCCTGGGCGTAACTATGGCTACACCTTC.

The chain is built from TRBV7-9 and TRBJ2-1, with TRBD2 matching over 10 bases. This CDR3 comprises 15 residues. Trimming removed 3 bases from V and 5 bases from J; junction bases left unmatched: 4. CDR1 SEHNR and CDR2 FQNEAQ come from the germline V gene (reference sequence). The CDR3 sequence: CASSFGTSDHNEQFF. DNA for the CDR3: TGTGCCAGCAGCTTCGGGACTAGCGACCACAATGAGCAGTTCTTC.

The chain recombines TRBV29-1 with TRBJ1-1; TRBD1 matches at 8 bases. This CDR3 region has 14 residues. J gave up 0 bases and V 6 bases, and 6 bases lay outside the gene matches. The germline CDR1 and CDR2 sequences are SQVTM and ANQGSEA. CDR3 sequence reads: CSVAQGGMNTEAFF. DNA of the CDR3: TGCAGCGTGGCACAGGGGGGCATGAACACTGAAGCTTTCTTT.